This record concerns one T cell receptor (beta chain) sequence. The data were obtained in a study of human T cells and chemical hapten exposure. Background on the study: Donors were sensitized with 2% DPC on the upper inner arm.

Germline assignment: CDR1 SEHNR and CDR2 FQNEAQ (reference sequence). The trim removed 8 bases at V and 4 bases at J, leaving 12 bases unmatched. This CDR3 spans 15 amino acids. TCRdb independently ran MiXCR on the RACE reads; one entry per CDR3 protein. Among about 77,000 distinct CDR3 sequences listed, less than 15% were seen once. Time point meaning: pre-sensitization, week 0. Treatment described: therapeutic diphenylcyclopropenone sensitization with weekly scalp DPC. This chain connects TRBV7-9 to TRBJ2-7, with 9 positions matching TRBD2. The sequencing used whole blood, collected in connection with sensitization to the hapten diphenylcyclopropenone (DPC). This receptor was obtained from a woman in her fifties or sixties with alopecia areata. Some clones in this sample may be carry-over from other donors' samples. The CDR3: CASENSGSDRYEQYF. The CDR3 bases are TGTGCCAGCGAGAATAGCGGGAGTGATCGGTACGAGCAGTACTTC.